The rows below give T cell receptor beta chains drawn from one sample of a study of T cell clusters in autoimmune cytopenias. TCRdb reprocessed the multiplex PCR reads and keeps a single row for each CDR3 protein, giving no DNA. The sample table includes 3,500 to 5,000 distinct CDR3 sequences. A further study also used this sample, focusing on T cell repertoires in aging, cancer and after chemotherapy.

The specimen was peripheral blood. These receptor sequences come from a human donor in good health. Both conserved end residues are part of each CDR3. Each record gives: J gene, V gene, clone size, CDR3 protein. For some rows the clone size is stated as once, few or many, or as a class when expanded; others skip it.

j_gene: TRBJ2-2
v_gene: TRBV6-5
abundance: medium-sized
CDR3aa: CASTKDRDVGELFF

j_gene: TRBJ1-1
v_gene: TRBV29-1
abundance: medium-sized
CDR3aa: CSVTDRPMNTEAFF

j_gene: TRBJ1-4
v_gene: TRBV29-1
abundance: .
CDR3aa: CSVSGTENEKLFF

j_gene: TRBJ2-4
v_gene: TRBV5-5
abundance: .
CDR3aa: CASSPNGRTGNIQYF

j_gene: TRBJ1-4
v_gene: TRBV29-1
abundance: medium-sized
CDR3aa: CSVASRTGPGQLFF

j_gene: TRBJ2-1
v_gene: TRBV27
abundance: medium-sized
CDR3aa: CASSSDRSEQFF

j_gene: TRBJ1-5
v_gene: TRBV12-3/TRBV12-4
abundance: .
CDR3aa: CASSSDTGRPQHF

j_gene: TRBJ2-7
v_gene: TRBV20-1
abundance: .
CDR3aa: CSAPGGGLAGYEQYF

j_gene: TRBJ1-5
v_gene: TRBV15
abundance: medium-sized
CDR3aa: CATSRGTGGYQPQHF

j_gene: TRBJ1-1
v_gene: TRBV29-1
abundance: medium-sized
CDR3aa: CSVEGFGTSTPNTEAFF

j_gene: TRBJ1-2
v_gene: TRBV27
abundance: medium-sized
CDR3aa: CASRGQGYGYTF

j_gene: TRBJ1-2
v_gene: TRBV30
abundance: medium-sized
CDR3aa: CAWSATPYIGYTF

j_gene: TRBJ2-1
v_gene: TRBV5-4
abundance: .
CDR3aa: CASSRLLEDNEQFF

j_gene: TRBJ2-1
v_gene: TRBV7-2
abundance: .
CDR3aa: CASRGRVSSYNEQFF

j_gene: TRBJ1-1
v_gene: TRBV15
abundance: medium-sized
CDR3aa: CATSRTGRPMNTEAFF

j_gene: TRBJ1-1
v_gene: TRBV6-2/TRBV6-3
abundance: .
CDR3aa: CASSPTASRERTEAFF

j_gene: TRBJ2-2
v_gene: TRBV6-1
abundance: medium-sized
CDR3aa: CAILAGANTGELFF

j_gene: TRBJ2-1
v_gene: TRBV20-1
abundance: .
CDR3aa: CSALRGYNEQFF

j_gene: TRBJ2-7
v_gene: TRBV7-9
abundance: .
CDR3aa: CASSSADGGPGEQYF

j_gene: TRBJ2-5
v_gene: TRBV5-6
abundance: medium-sized
CDR3aa: CASSRMPGTGAMGETQYF

j_gene: TRBJ2-7
v_gene: TRBV5-6
abundance: medium-sized
CDR3aa: CASSLRLVGLSYEQYF

j_gene: TRBJ2-2
v_gene: TRBV6-1
abundance: medium-sized
CDR3aa: CALQDSRRENTGELFF

j_gene: TRBJ1-1
v_gene: TRBV6-2/TRBV6-3
abundance: .
CDR3aa: CASSYNRRNTEAFF

j_gene: TRBJ2-1
v_gene: TRBV29-1
abundance: medium-sized
CDR3aa: CSVAVWTNEQFF

j_gene: TRBJ2-5
v_gene: TRBV20-1
abundance: .
CDR3aa: CSARDAREGQETQYF

j_gene: TRBJ2-3
v_gene: TRBV12-3/TRBV12-4
abundance: .
CDR3aa: CASSSTGGPTDTQYF

j_gene: TRBJ2-5
v_gene: TRBV7-6
abundance: .
CDR3aa: CASSTTGTWGETQYF

j_gene: TRBJ2-5
v_gene: TRBV19
abundance: medium-sized
CDR3aa: CASKIGRGRGTQYF

j_gene: TRBJ2-2
v_gene: TRBV19
abundance: medium-sized
CDR3aa: CASMSPRGRTGELFF

j_gene: TRBJ1-5
v_gene: TRBV28
abundance: .
CDR3aa: CASSLLGQGNQPQHF

j_gene: TRBJ1-1
v_gene: TRBV30
abundance: medium-sized
CDR3aa: CAWSAIGQMNTEAFF

j_gene: TRBJ2-6
v_gene: TRBV4-3
abundance: .
CDR3aa: CASSQDSGAGANVLTF

j_gene: TRBJ2-7
v_gene: TRBV6-5
abundance: .
CDR3aa: CASSYVMSEQYF

j_gene: TRBJ1-6
v_gene: TRBV15
abundance: .
CDR3aa: CATSRVWDSYNSPLHF

j_gene: TRBJ2-7
v_gene: TRBV19
abundance: medium-sized
CDR3aa: CASSPSGPTYEQYF

j_gene: TRBJ2-7
v_gene: TRBV27
abundance: .
CDR3aa: CASSGDRGTYEQYF

j_gene: TRBJ1-2
v_gene: TRBV27
abundance: .
CDR3aa: CASSLSQGAWDGYTF

j_gene: TRBJ1-2
v_gene: TRBV5-1
abundance: .
CDR3aa: CASSLGTGRDDGYTF

j_gene: TRBJ1-1
v_gene: TRBV7-9
abundance: .
CDR3aa: CASSAVTGGTEAFF

j_gene: TRBJ1-3
v_gene: TRBV10-3
abundance: .
CDR3aa: CAIRRGGEGNTIYF

j_gene: TRBJ1-2
v_gene: TRBV6-2/TRBV6-3
abundance: .
CDR3aa: CASSYLPGSYGYTF

j_gene: TRBJ1-2
v_gene: TRBV28
abundance: .
CDR3aa: CASSTSDYGYTF

j_gene: TRBJ1-3
v_gene: TRBV6-2/TRBV6-3
abundance: .
CDR3aa: CASSYLASGNTIYF

j_gene: TRBJ2-7
v_gene: TRBV7-2
abundance: .
CDR3aa: CASSQRGQGSSYEQYF

j_gene: TRBJ1-6
v_gene: TRBV6-1
abundance: .
CDR3aa: CASRAGSSPLHF

j_gene: TRBJ1-6
v_gene: TRBV6-6
abundance: medium-sized
CDR3aa: CASSLTDGVYSPLHF

j_gene: TRBJ2-1
v_gene: TRBV6-5
abundance: .
CDR3aa: CASSDGTSGSDEQFF

j_gene: TRBJ2-3
v_gene: TRBV29-1
abundance: medium-sized
CDR3aa: CSVGRETDTQYF

j_gene: TRBJ2-3
v_gene: TRBV29-1
abundance: medium-sized
CDR3aa: CSVGGGSIVDTQYF

j_gene: TRBJ2-7
v_gene: TRBV6-6
abundance: .
CDR3aa: CASRRGVSSYEQYF

j_gene: TRBJ1-2
v_gene: TRBV7-2
abundance: .
CDR3aa: CASSFDRANYGYTF

j_gene: TRBJ1-5
v_gene: TRBV6-5
abundance: .
CDR3aa: CASSRQWGQGAGQPQHF

j_gene: TRBJ1-1
v_gene: TRBV13
abundance: .
CDR3aa: CASSLQGGTEAFF

j_gene: TRBJ1-1
v_gene: TRBV18
abundance: .
CDR3aa: CASSPMVGARGNTEAFF

j_gene: TRBJ2-2
v_gene: TRBV29-1
abundance: medium-sized
CDR3aa: CSVRTGTWDTGELFF